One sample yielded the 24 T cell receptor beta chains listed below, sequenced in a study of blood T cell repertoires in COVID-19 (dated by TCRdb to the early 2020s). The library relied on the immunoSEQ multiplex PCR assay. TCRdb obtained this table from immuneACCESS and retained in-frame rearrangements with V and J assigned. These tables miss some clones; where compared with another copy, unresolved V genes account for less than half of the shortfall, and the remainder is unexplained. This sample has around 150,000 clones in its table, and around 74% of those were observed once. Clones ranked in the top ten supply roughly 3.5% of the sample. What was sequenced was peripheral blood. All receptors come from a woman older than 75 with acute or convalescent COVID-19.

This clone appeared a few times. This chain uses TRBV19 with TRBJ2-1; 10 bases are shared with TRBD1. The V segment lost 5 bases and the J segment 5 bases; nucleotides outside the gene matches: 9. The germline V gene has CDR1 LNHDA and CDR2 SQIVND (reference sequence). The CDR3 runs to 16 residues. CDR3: CASSAWTGGRDNEQFF. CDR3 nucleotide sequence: TGTGCCAGTAGTGCCTGGACAGGGGGAAGAGACAATGAGCAGTTCTTC.

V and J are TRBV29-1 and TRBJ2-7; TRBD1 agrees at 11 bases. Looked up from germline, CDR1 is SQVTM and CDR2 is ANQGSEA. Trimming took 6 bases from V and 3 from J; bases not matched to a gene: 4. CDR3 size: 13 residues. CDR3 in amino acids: CSVPGTGGYEQYF. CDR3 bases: TGCAGCGTCCCCGGGACAGGGGGCTACGAGCAGTACTTC.

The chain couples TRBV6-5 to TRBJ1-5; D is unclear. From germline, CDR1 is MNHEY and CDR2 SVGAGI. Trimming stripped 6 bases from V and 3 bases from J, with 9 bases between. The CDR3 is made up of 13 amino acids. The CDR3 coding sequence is TGTGCCAGCAGCGGGGTATACAATCAGCCCCAGCATTTT. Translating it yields CASSGVYNQPQHF.

The DNA for the CDR3 is TGTGCCAGCAGCATAATGGGCACACAAGAGACCCAGTACTTC. It specifies CASSIMGTQETQYF. The chain has TRBV7-2 and TRBJ2-5, with D uncertain. This CDR3 region has 14 residues. Trimming removed 5 bases at V and 2 bases at J, with 12 bases between. CDR1 and CDR2 (germline): SGHTA, FQGNSA.

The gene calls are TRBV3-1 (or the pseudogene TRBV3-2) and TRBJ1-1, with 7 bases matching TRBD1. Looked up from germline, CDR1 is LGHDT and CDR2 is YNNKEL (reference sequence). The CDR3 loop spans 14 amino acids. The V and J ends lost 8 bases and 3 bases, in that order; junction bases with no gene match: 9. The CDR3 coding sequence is TGTGCCAGCTCACGCAGGGGGGCGCACACTGAAGCTTTCTTT. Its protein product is CASSRRGAHTEAFF.

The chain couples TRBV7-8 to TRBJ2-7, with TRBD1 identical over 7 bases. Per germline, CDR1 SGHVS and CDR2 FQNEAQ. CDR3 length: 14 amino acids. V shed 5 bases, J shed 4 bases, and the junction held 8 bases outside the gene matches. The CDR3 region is CASSPDRAQYEQYF. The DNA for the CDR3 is TGTGCCAGCAGCCCCGACAGGGCACAATACGAGCAGTACTTC.

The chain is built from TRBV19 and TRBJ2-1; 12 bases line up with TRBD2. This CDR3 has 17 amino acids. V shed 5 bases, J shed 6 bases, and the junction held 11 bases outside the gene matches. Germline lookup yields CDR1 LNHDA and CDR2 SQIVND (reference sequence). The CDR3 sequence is CASSPSSGGAWGNEQFF. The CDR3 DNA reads TGTGCCAGTAGTCCTTCTAGCGGGGGGGCGTGGGGCAATGAGCAGTTCTTC. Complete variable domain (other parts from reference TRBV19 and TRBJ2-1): DGGITQSPKYLFRKEGQNVTLSCEQNLNHDAMYWYRQDPGQGLRLIYYSQIVNDFQKGDIAEGYSVSREKKESFPLTVTSAQKNPTAFYLCASSPSSGGAWGNEQFFGPGTRLTVL.

The CDR3 region is CASRSGTSNQPQHF. Here the CDR3 DNA reads TGTGCCAGTAGGTCCGGGACAAGCAATCAGCCCCAGCATTTT. The chain employs TRBV19 and TRBJ1-5; D is perhaps TRBD1 (6 bases). Germline CDR1 is LNHDA and CDR2 is SQIVND (reference sequence). Trimming took off 6 bases at V and 1 base at J, with 10 bases between the two ends. The CDR3 sequence is 14 residues long.

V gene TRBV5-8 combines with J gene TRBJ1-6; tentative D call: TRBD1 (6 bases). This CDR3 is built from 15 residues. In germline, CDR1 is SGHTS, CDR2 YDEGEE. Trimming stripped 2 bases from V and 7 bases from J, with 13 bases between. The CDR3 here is CASSLATGLNSPLHF. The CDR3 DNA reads TGTGCCAGCAGCTTAGCCACAGGGTTGAATTCACCCCTCCACTTT.

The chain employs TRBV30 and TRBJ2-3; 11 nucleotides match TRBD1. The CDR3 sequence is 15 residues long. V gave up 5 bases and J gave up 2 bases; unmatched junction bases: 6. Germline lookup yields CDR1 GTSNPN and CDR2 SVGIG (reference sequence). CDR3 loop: CAWSDRGRVTDTQYF. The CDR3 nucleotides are TGTGCCTGGTCGGACAGGGGGCGCGTCACAGATACGCAGTATTTT.

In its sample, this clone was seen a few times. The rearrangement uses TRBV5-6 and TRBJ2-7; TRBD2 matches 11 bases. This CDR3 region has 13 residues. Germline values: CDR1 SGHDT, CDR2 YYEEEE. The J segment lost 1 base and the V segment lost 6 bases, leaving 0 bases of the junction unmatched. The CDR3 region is CASTSGRSYEQYF. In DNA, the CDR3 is TGTGCCAGCACTAGCGGGAGGTCCTACGAGCAGTACTTC.

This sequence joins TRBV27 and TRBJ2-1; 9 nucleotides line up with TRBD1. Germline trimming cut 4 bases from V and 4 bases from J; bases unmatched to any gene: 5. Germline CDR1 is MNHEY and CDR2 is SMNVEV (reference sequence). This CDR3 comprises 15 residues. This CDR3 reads CASSSGTGRYNEQFF. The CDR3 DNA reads TGTGCCAGCAGTTCCGGGACAGGGAGGTACAATGAGCAGTTCTTC.

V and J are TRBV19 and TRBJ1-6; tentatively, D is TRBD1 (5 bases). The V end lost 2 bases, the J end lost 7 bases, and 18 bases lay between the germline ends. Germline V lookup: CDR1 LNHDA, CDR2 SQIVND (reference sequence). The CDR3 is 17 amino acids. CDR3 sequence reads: CASSIPSIAAGNSPLHF. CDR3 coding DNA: TGTGCCAGTAGTATACCATCAATCGCGGCAGGGAATTCACCCCTCCACTTT.

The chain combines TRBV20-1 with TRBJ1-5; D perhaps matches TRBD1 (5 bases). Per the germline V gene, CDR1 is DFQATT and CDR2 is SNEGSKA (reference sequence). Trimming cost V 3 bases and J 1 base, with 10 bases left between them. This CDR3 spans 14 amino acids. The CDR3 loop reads CSASSGDSNQPQHF. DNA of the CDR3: TGCAGTGCTAGTTCGGGGGACAGCAATCAGCCCCAGCATTTT.

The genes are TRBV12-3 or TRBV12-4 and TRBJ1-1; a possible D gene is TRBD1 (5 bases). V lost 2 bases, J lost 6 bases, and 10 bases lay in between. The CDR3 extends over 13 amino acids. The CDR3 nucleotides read TGTGCCAGCAGTTTATTCAGGGTGGCTGAAGCTTTCTTT. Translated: CASSLFRVAEAFF.

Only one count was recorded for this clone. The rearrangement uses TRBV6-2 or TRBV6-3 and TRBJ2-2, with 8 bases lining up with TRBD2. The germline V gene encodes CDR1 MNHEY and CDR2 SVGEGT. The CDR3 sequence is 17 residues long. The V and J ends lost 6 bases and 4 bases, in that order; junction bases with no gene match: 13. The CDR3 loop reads CASSPGSGRGGTGELFF. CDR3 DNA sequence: TGTGCCAGCAGCCCTGGGAGCGGGAGAGGTGGCACCGGGGAGCTGTTTTTT.

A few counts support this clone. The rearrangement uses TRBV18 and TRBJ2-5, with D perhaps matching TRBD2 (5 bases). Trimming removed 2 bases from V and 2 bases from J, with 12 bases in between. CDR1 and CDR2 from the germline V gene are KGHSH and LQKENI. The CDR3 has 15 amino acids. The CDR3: CASSPVAGQQETQYF. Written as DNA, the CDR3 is TGTGCCAGCTCACCAGTTGCGGGCCAGCAAGAGACCCAGTACTTC.

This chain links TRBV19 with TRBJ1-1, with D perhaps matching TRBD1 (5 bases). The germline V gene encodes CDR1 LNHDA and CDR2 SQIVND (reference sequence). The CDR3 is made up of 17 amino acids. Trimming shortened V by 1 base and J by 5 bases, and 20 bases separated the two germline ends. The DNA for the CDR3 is TGTGCCAGTAGTATAGGCACTCCGGCAGGGCCATTAACTGAAGCTTTCTTT. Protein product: CASSIGTPAGPLTEAFF.

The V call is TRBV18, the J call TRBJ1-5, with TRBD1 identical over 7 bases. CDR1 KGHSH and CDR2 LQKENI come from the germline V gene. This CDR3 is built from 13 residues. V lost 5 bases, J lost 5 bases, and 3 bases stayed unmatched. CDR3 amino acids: CASSDTGDQPQHF. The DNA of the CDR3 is TGTGCCAGCTCAGACACAGGGGATCAGCCCCAGCATTTT. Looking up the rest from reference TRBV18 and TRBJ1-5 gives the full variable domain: NAGVMQNPRHLVRRRGQEARLRCSPMKGHSHVYWYRQLPEEGLKFMVYLQKENIIDESGMPKERFSAEFPKEGPSILRIQQVVRGDSAAYFCASSDTGDQPQHFGDGTRLSIL.

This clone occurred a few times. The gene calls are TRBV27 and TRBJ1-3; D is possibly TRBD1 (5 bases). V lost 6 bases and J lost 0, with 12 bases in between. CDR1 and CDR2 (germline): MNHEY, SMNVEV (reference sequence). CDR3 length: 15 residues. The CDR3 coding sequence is TGTGCCAGCAGATCCGGACAAAGCTCTGGAAACACCATATATTTT. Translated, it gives CASRSGQSSGNTIYF.

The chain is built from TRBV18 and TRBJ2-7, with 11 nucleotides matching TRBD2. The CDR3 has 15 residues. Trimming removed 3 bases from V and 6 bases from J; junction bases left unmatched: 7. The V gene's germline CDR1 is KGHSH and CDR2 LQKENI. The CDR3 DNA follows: TGTGCCAGCTCACCCCCTAGCGGGAGGTCTTCCGAGCAGTACTTC. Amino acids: CASSPPSGRSSEQYF.

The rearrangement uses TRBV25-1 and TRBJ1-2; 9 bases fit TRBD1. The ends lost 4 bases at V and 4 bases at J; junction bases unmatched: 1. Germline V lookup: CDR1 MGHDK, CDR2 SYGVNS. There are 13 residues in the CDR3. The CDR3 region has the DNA TGTGCCAGCAGTGGACAGGGGGGCTATGGCTACACCTTC. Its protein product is CASSGQGGYGYTF.

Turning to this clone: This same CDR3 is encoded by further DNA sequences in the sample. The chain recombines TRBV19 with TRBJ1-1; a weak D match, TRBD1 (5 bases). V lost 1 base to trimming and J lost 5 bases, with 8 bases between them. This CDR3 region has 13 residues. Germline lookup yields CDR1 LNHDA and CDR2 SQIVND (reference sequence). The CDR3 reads CASSIGRETEAFF. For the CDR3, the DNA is TGTGCCAGTAGTATAGGCAGGGAAACTGAAGCTTTCTTT.

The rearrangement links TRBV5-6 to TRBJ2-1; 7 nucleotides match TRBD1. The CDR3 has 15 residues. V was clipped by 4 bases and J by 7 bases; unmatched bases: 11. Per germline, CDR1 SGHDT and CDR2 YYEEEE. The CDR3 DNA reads TGTGCCAGCAGCAGACCGGACAGGATGAGGAATGAGCAGTTCTTC. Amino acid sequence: CASSRPDRMRNEQFF.